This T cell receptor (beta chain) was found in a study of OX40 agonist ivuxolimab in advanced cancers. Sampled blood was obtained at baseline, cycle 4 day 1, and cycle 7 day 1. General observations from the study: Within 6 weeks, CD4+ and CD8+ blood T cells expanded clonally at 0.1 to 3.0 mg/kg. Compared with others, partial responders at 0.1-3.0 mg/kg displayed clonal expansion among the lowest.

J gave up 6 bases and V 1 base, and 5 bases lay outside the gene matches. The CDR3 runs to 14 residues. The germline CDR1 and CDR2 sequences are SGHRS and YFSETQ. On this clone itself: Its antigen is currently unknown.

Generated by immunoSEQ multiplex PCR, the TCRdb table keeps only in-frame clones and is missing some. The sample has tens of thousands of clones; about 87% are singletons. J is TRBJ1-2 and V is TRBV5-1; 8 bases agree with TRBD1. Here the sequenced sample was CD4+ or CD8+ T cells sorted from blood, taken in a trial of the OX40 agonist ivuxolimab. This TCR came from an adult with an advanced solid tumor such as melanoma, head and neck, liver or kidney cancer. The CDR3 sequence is CASSLQPGGDGYTF. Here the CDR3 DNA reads TGCGCCAGCAGCTTGCAACCAGGGGGCGATGGCTACACCTTC.